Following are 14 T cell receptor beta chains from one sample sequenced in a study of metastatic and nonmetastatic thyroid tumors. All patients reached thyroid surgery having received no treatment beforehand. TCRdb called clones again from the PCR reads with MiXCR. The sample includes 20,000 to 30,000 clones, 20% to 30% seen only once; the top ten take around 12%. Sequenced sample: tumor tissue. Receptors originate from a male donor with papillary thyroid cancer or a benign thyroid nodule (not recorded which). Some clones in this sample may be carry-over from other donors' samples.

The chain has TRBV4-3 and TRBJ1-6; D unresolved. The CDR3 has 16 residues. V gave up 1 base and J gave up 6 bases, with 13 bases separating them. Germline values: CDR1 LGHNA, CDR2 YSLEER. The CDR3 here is CASSQAVNNVNSPLHF. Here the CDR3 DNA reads TGCGCCAGCAGCCAAGCCGTGAATAATGTTAATTCACCCCTCCACTTT.

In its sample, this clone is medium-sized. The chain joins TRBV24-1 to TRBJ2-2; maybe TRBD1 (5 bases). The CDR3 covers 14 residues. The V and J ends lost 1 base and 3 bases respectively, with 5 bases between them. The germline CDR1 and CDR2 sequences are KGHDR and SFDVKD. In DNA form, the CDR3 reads TGTGCCACCAGTGATTTCAGGGACACCGGGGAGCTGTTTTTT. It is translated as CATSDFRDTGELFF.

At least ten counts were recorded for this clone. The CDR3 DNA is TGCGCCAGCAGCTTGGTCGGTCCAGGGCGGAGGGATTCACCCCTCCACTTT. Encoded protein: CASSLVGPGRRDSPLHF. J is TRBJ1-6 and V is TRBV5-1, with D possibly TRBD1 on 5 matching bases. The CDR3 length is 17 residues. The germline gives CDR1 SGHRS, CDR2 YFSETQ. Trimming left V 0 bases short and J 8 bases short, with 18 bases between.

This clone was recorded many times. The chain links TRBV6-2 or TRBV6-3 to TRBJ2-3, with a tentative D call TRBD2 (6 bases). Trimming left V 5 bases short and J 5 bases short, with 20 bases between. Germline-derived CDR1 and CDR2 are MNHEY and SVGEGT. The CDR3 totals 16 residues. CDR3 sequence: CASSPSPRRDGDTQYF. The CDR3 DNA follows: TGTGCCAGCAGTCCCTCACCACGGCGGGACGGAGATACGCAGTATTTT.

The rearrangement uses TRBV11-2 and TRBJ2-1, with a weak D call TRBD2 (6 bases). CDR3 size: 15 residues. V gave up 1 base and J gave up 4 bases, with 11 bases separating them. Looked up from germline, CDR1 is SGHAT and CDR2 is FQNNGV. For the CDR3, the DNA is TGTGCCAGCAGCTTAGGTGCGGGGCCTTACAATGAGCAGTTCTTC. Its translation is CASSLGAGPYNEQFF.

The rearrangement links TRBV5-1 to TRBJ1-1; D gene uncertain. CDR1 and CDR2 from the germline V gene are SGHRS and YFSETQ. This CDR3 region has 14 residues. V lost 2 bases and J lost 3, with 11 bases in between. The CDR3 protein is CASSFEEGYTEAFF. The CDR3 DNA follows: TGCGCCAGCAGCTTTGAGGAGGGATACACTGAAGCTTTCTTT.

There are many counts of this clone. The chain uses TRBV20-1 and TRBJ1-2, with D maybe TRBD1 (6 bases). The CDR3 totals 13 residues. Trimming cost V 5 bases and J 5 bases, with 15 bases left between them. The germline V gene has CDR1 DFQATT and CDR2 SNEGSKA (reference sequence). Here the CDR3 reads CSAWDNQGYGYTF. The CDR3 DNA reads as TGCAGTGCTTGGGACAATCAAGGGTATGGCTACACCTTC.

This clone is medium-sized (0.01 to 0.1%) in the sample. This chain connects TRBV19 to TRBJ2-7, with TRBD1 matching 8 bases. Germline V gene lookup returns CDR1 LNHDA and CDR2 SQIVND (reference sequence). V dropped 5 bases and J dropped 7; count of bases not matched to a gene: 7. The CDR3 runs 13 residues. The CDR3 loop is CASSLQGVGEQYF. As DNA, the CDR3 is TGTGCCAGTAGTCTACAGGGGGTGGGGGAGCAGTACTTC. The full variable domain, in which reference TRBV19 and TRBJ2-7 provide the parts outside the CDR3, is DGGITQSPKYLFRKEGQNVTLSCEQNLNHDAMYWYRQDPGQGLRLIYYSQIVNDFQKGDIAEGYSVSREKKESFPLTVTSAQKNPTAFYLCASSLQGVGEQYFGPGTRLTVT.

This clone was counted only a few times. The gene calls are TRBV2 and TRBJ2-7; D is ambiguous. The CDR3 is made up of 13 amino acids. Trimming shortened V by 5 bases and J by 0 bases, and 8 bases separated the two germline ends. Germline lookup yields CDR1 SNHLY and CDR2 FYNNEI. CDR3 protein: CASSSSPSYEQYF. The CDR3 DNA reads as TGTGCCAGCAGTTCCAGCCCCTCCTACGAGCAGTACTTC.

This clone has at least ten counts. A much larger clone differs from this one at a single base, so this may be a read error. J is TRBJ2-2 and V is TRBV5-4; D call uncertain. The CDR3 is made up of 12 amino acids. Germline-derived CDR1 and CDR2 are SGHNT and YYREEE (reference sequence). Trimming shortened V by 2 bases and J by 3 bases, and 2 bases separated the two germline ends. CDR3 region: CASSFHTGELFF. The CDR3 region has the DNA TGTGCCAGCAGCTTCCACACCGGGGAGCTGTTTTTT. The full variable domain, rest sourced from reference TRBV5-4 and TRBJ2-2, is ETGVTQSPTHLIKTRGQQVTLRCSSQSGHNTVSWYQQALGQGPQFIFQYYREEENGRGNFPPRFSGLQFPNYSSELNVNALELDDSALYLCASSFHTGELFFGEGSRLTVL.

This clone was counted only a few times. CDR3 bases: TGTGCCAGTATCAAACGAGGAGGGGATAGTGAAAAACTGTTTTTT. As protein: CASIKRGGDSEKLFF. The chain links TRBV19 to TRBJ1-4, with D possibly TRBD1 on 5 matching bases. The CDR3 is made up of 15 amino acids. Trimming removed 7 bases at V and 7 bases at J, with 19 bases between. Per germline, CDR1 LNHDA and CDR2 SQIVND (reference sequence).

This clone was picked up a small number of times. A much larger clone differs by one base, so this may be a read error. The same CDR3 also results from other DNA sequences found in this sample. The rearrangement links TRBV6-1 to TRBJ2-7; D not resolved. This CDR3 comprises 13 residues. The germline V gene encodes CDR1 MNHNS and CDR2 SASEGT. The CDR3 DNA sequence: TGCGCCAGCAGTGAACATTATGGATACGAGCAGTACTTC. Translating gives CASSEHYGYEQYF.

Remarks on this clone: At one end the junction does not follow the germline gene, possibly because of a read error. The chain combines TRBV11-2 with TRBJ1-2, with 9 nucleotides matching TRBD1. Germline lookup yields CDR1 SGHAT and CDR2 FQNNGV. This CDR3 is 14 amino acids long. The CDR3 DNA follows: TGTGCCATCAGCTCCCACAGGGGGCTAGACGGCTACACCTTC. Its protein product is CAISSHRGLDGYTF.

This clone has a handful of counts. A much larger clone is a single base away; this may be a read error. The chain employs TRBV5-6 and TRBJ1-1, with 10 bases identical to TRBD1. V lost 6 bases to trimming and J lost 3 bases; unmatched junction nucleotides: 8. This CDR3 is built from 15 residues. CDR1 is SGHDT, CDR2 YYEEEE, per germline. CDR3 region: CASTQTGTGDTEAFF. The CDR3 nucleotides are TGTGCCAGCACCCAGACCGGGACAGGGGACACTGAAGCTTTCTTT.